The present TCR beta chain was sequenced within a study of identical twins. TCRdb recomputed calls from the 5' RACE reads with MiXCR, one row per CDR3 protein. The table shows some 600,000 distinct CDR3 sequences, with just over 7% occurring only once. This CDR3 has 15 amino acids. Per germline, CDR1 SGHAT and CDR2 FQNNGV. The V gene end was trimmed by 3 bases and the J gene end by 9 bases; junction bases not matched to a gene: 7. These data were likewise used in another study, on yellow fever vaccine responses in identical twins.

The sample taken for sequencing was PBMCs. The chain combines TRBV11-2 with TRBJ1-6, with 8 bases lining up with TRBD1. The sequence was obtained from a woman aged 18-35 years in good health. The CDR3 coding sequence is TGTGCCAGCAGCTTGACCGAACAGGGGGTTTCACCCCTCCACTTT. Its protein is CASSLTEQGVSPLHF.